Listed below are T cell receptor beta chains from one sample, sequenced in a study of T cell responses to AZD1222 COVID-19 vaccine. Sequencing was performed with immunoSEQ multiplex PCR; in TCRdb, only in-frame clones are kept and a portion is missing. The table lists 33,000 or so clones, around nine tenths of them singletons. This specimen was peripheral blood, taken 28 days after the second AZD1222 dose. The receptors were gathered from an adult who received the AZD1222 COVID-19 vaccine. Each CDR3 is given with its conserved first and last residue. A D gene is named only where the DNA matches it firmly.

d_call v_call cdr3_aa
NA TRBV7-2 CASSSTRGGTGELFF
TRBD1 TRBV7-9 CASSPGQGGYGYTF
TRBD1 TRBV6-5 CASSQDRDYGYTF
TRBD1 TRBV7-9 CASSTRGPDGYTF
NA TRBV4-3 CASSQELHSANEQFF
TRBD1 TRBV9 CASRGGSSGNTIYF
NA TRBV7-3 CASSQAGGPLRQETQYF
NA TRBV6-1 CASSEGAGGNQPQHF
TRBD1 TRBV4-1 CASSQGTGGTYEQYF
NA TRBV7-3 CASSSGRLTGELFF
NA TRBV7-2 CASSPRWGADQPQHF
NA TRBV29-1 CSVDGLSGRNEQFF